The present T cell receptor beta chain was sequenced within a study of cytomegalovirus exposure and HLA in healthy donors (dated 2017 in TCRdb). For the wider study: In an earlier analysis of around 540 of the donors, about 260 Gb of sequence data and 117 million unique TCR beta sequences from about 190 million T cells were reported. Rather than drawing on any new phenotypic data, the later analysis identified candidate immune exposures from TCR beta sequences and the way those sequences occurred across donors. The aim of the study was to test whether cataloging public T cell receptors could identify signatures of past pathogen exposure. Donor age, sex, ethnicity and CMV serostatus were collected together with the repertoire data. In a later analysis, previously published TCR beta repertoires from 670 or so donors were re-analyzed and high-resolution HLA genotyping was added so that TCR occurrence patterns could be studied. The study used immunosequencing to profile the T cell repertoires of 670 or so subjects and linked those repertoires to cytomegalovirus serostatus. An earlier analysis of several hundred of the donors applied high-throughput TCR beta sequencing to assess whether each TCR beta V gene segment acted as functional or pseudogenic. All discovery cohort repertoires had been generated on a single sequencing platform. A handful of DR-DQ haplotypes were handled as single units for association and clustering because linkage in the cohort was strong. HLA typing covered class I and class II loci at four-digit resolution. Approximately 310 gigabases of sequencing data and approximately 93 million unique TCR sequences were included in an early release covering several hundred HLA-typed donors. Along with the approximately 670-subject first cohort, a separate validation cohort of over a hundred different subjects was used. The number of donors typed differed by locus, with about 620-630 for A, B, C, DRB1 and DQB1, around 560 for DQA1, approximately 580 for DPA1, and 450 to 480 for DPB1. To predict cytomegalovirus infection status, the study combined high-throughput TCR immunosequencing, statistical association of individual TCRs with disease status, and machine learning. Among the roughly 370 genotyped donors, around 81% belonged to the genetic ancestry cluster associated with self-reported Caucasian donors. On average, around 240,000 unique TCR beta nucleotide sequences were sequenced per donor among some 430 genotyped donors of the cohort, with roughly 18% of those sequences being non-productive. A later genetic analysis used genome-wide SNP genotypes for about three fifths of the roughly 700 donors, treating that subset as a discovery cohort.

As concerns this clone: It lacks a known antigen. Base quality data are lacking; no much larger clone is found one base away.

The library was generated by the immunoSEQ multiplex PCR assay. For the multiplex PCR, a mixture combining 60 forward primers for TCR Vbeta segments and 13 reverse primers for TCR Jbeta segments was used. The CDR3 region of rearranged TCR beta genes was amplified from genomic DNA with a multiplex PCR assay. The Illumina HiSeq System was used to sequence the amplified TCR beta libraries as 87-base-pair reads. From the authors' description of their analysis: In a later analysis, approximately 74 million unique TCR beta chains were counted across the 500 to 850 repertoires, and approximately 11 million of these chains were shared by at least two donors. Raw reads were error-corrected and collapsed into unique sequences with a nearest-neighbor algorithm that merged closely related sequences to remove PCR and sequencing errors. Alignment of CDR3 sequences to IMGT reference sequences was used to assign V, D and J gene segments. Each retained sequence needed at least a six-nucleotide match to both a V gene segment and a J gene segment. A rearrangement was called productive if the CDR3 had no stop codons and remained in frame with V and J, and every other rearrangement was called non-productive. CDR3 was defined according to IMGT convention as the region running from the second conserved V-encoded cysteine to the conserved J-encoded phenylalanine. The earlier analysis of a few hundred of the donors excluded any sequence lacking an unambiguous match to a single V gene segment. An earlier analysis of 500 to 700 of the donors classified V segments as functional when productive rearrangements were above 56.7% and as segregating when the standard deviation between donors was above 5%. To diagnose cytomegalovirus status from the catalog of TCR beta chain sequences, a statistical classification framework was built. In a later analysis, V and J genes were assigned by comparing TCR nucleotide sequences against IMGT/GENE-DB human TR gene sequences. The TCRdist pipeline was used in a later analysis to assign CDR3 sequences and most-parsimonious VDJ recombination scenarios. In a later analysis, each TCR beta chain was defined by its CDR3 amino acid sequence together with its V-gene family, and reads lacking a unique V-gene family were excluded. To address suspected cross-contamination and a sequencing artifact, a later analysis removed a few hundred highly shared, low-generation-probability nucleotide sequences. A later analysis calculated a clonal expansion index for each public chain from normalized within-repertoire ranks of inferred template counts. In a later analysis, generation probabilities were computed using a VDJ recombination model fitted to out-of-frame rearrangements, and the results were checked against IGoR. In a later analysis, hypergeometric tests were used to score TCR-TCR, TCR-HLA and TCR-CMV co-occurrence, with a repertoire-size bias correction applied to TCR pairs. To estimate false discovery rates, a later analysis permuted the HLA or CMV assignments 20 times. A later analysis grouped co-occurring TCRs with DBSCAN, adding TCRdist sequence similarity when clustering within HLA-allele-positive subsets. Repertoires with fewer than 30,000 or more than 120,000 public chains were left out of co-occurrence clustering, as were roughly five repertoires with anomalous nucleotide sharing. The source is immuneACCESS, and TCRdb retained only in-frame sequences with V and J called. Part of the clones is not carried over; for the studies checked, unresolved V genes explain less than half of this, and the remainder is unexplained. From that table come the V and J calls and clone size; the DNA was used to work out D and trimming. Here the sample has approximately 88,000 clones; about 84% occur a single time. Clones ranked in the top ten supply approximately 2% of the sample.

The cohort consisted of 600 to 700 healthy bone marrow donors. Cohort members were all nominally healthy when sampled, although unrecorded immune exposures were likely present. The donor tested CMV seronegative, placing the donor among the 300 to 400 seronegative members of the cohort. Each donor provided a peripheral blood sample, and peripheral blood mononuclear cells were used for TCR beta sequencing. The Qiagen DNeasy Blood Extraction Kit was used to extract genomic DNA from the blood cell samples. General conclusions and limits of the study: Specific HLA alleles were associated with more than 15,000 TCR beta sequences at a false discovery rate of 0.05 in a later analysis. A further reported finding was that TCR beta sequences accurately predicted the HLA-A and HLA-B alleles for most subjects in the first cohort. CMV serostatus was the only immune exposure information available for the cohort. In vitro tests confirmed that a few of the cytomegalovirus-associated TCR beta chains recognize cytomegalovirus antigens. A later genetic analysis reported fewer N-insertions in productive TCRs among donors in an Asian-associated ancestry cluster than the 666-donor mean. In both the original and validation cohorts, the classifier was reported to diagnose cytomegalovirus status with high specificity and sensitivity. In an earlier analysis of about 540 of the donors, most TCR beta V segments were observed in productive rearrangements about 90% or about 30% of the time, broadly matching IMGT annotations. The authors suggested that the approach could potentially be generalized to other disease states and immunological phenotypes. Linkage disequilibrium might explain the correlated functional status among segregating V segments, but an unknown experimental factor could not be ruled out. HLA typing was unavailable for some donors at each locus, so association tests used only the typed subset. Because counts were too low, approximately 15 rarely observed V segments, including chromosome 9 orphons, were excluded from the earlier analysis of roughly 580 of the donors. Strong co-occurrence of HLA alleles, especially DR and DQ, made assigning TCR associations to individual alleles difficult. In a later analysis, most CMV-associated TCR beta chains were found to appear HLA-restricted, with HLA associations seemingly driven largely by CMV exposure. V-gene and J-gene trimming of TCR beta chains was associated with a missense DCLRE1C variant in a later genetic analysis, and the association was replicated in an independent cohort. A cluster of highly shared sequence variants was judged likely to be a technical artifact of the sequencing pipeline. A total of roughly 160 TCR beta chains were listed by the study as associated with cytomegalovirus. In a later analysis, HLA-associated TCR beta chains were found to be more clonally expanded and to have lower generation probabilities than equally common non-associated chains. This cohort had only TCR beta chains sequenced, and the lack of alpha or paired-chain data limited which features could be detected. Presence/absence analyses assumed roughly uniform sequencing depth across donors, an assumption that may not hold. Across donors, most TCR sequences were observed very rarely, whereas some public TCRs were present in many individuals. A later analysis reported that several top co-occurrence clusters appeared linked to parvovirus B19, influenza, CMV and Epstein-Barr virus. In a later analysis, TCR association rates were found to vary across HLA loci, with the most associated TCRs seen for DRB1 alleles and the fewest for HLA-C alleles.

The sequence was collected from a man in his late teens or twenties in good health and CMV-seronegative. Sequenced material: PBMCs.

CDR3 loop: CASSEGLAGGDEQFF. The sequenced DNA: TGTGCCAGCAGTGAGGGACTAGCGGGGGGGGATGAGCAGTTCTTC. The receptor chain draws on TRBV7-9 and TRBJ2-1, and 16 bases in between align with TRBD2. The germline V gene (reference sequence) specifies SEHNR as CDR1 and FQNEAQ as CDR2. The junction shows trimming of 6 bases on V and 8 bases on J, and the gene matches do not reach 4 bases of it. CDR3 length: 15 amino acids, cysteine to phenylalanine. The only DNA kept is the CDR3, 45 bases in frame from the first base.